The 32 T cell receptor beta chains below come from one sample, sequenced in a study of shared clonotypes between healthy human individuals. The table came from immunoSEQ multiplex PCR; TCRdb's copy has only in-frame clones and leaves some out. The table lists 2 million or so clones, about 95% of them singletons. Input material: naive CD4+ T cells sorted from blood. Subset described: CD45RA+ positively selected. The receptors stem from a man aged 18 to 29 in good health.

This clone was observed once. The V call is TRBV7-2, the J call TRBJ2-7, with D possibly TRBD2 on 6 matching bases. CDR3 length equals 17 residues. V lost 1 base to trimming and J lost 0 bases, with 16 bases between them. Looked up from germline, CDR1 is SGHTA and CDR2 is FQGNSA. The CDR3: CASSLGGIGAGSYEQYF. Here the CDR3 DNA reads TGTGCCAGCAGCTTAGGGGGTATAGGAGCGGGCTCCTACGAGCAGTACTTC.

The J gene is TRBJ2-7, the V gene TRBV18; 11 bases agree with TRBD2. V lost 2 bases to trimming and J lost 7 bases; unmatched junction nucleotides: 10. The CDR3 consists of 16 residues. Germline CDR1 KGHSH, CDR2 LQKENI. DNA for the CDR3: TGTGCCAGCTCACCATCCTTTAGCGGGGGGGCTGGAGAGCAGTACTTC. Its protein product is CASSPSFSGGAGEQYF.

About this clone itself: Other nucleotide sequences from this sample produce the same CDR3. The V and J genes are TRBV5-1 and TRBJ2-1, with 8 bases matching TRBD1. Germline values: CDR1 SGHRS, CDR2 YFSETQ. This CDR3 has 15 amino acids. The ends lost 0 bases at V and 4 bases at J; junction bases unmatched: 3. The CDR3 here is CASSLVGQGYNEQFF. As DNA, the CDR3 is TGCGCCAGCAGCTTGGTTGGACAGGGATACAATGAGCAGTTCTTC. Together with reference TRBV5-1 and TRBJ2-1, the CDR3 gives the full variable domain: KAGVTQTPRYLIKTRGQQVTLSCSPISGHRSVSWYQQTPGQGLQFLFEYFSETQRNKGNFPGRFSGRQFSNSRSEMNVSTLELGDSALYLCASSLVGQGYNEQFFGPGTRLTVL.

CDR3 sequence (DNA): TGTGCCAGCAGCTTAGCGGGGGCCGCGAACACTGAAGCTTTCTTT. Translation: CASSLAGAANTEAFF. This sequence joins TRBV7-9 and TRBJ1-1, with D maybe TRBD1 (6 bases). Trimming took off 0 bases at V and 1 base at J, with 9 bases between the two ends. Looked up from germline, CDR1 is SEHNR and CDR2 is FQNEAQ (reference sequence). This CDR3 is built from 15 residues.

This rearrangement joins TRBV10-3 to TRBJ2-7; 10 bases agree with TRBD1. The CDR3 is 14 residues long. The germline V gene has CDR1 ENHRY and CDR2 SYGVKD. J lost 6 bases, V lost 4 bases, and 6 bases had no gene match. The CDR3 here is CAISGGTGALEQYF. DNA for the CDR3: TGTGCCATCAGTGGCGGGACAGGGGCCCTCGAGCAGTACTTC.

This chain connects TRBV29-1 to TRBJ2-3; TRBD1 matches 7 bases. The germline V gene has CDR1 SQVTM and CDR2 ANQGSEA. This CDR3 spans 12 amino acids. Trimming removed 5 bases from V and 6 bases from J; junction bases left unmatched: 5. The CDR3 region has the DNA TGCAGCGTTAGGGGGCTCTGGGATACGCAGTATTTT. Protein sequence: CSVRGLWDTQYF.

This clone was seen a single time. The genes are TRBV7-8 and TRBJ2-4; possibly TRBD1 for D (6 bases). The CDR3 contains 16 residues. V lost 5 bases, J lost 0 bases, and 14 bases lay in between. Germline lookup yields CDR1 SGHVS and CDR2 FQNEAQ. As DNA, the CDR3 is TGTGCCAGCAGCCACCCGGGACAAGCAGCCAAAAACATTCAGTACTTC. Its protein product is CASSHPGQAAKNIQYF.

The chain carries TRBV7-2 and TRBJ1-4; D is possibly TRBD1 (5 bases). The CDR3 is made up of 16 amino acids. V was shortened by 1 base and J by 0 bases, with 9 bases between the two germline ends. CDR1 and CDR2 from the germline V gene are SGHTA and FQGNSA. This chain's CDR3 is CASSLGQFATNEKLFF. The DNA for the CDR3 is TGTGCCAGCAGCTTAGGACAGTTTGCAACTAATGAAAAACTGTTTTTT. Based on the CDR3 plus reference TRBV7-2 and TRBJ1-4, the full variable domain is GAGVSQSPSNKVTEKGKDVELRCDPISGHTALYWYRQSLGQGLEFLIYFQGNSAPDKSGLPSDRFSAERTGGSVSTLTIQRTQQEDSAVYLCASSLGQFATNEKLFFGSGTQLSVL.

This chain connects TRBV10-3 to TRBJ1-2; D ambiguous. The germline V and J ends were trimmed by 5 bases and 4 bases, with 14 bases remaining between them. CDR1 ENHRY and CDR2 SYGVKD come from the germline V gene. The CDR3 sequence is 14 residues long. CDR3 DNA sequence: TGTGCCATCAGTCCGGCAGGTTACCTCTATGGCTACACCTTC. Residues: CAISPAGYLYGYTF.

CDR3 amino acids: CASSQGTTGRGQPQHF. The CDR3 DNA reads as TGTGCCAGCAGCCAAGGTACCACAGGGCGGGGGCAGCCCCAGCATTTT. The chain employs TRBV11-2 and TRBJ1-5; the D gene is possibly TRBD1 (6 bases). V was trimmed by 5 bases and J by 7 bases, leaving 21 bases between them. This CDR3 is 16 amino acids long. Germline V gene lookup returns CDR1 SGHAT and CDR2 FQNNGV.

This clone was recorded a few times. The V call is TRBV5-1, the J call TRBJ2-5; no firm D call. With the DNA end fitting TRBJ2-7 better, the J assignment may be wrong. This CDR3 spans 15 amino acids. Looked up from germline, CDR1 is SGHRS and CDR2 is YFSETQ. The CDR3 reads CASSPHGLQEDEQYF. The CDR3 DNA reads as TGCGCCAGCAGCCCCCACGGCCTTCAAGAGGACGAGCAGTACTTC.

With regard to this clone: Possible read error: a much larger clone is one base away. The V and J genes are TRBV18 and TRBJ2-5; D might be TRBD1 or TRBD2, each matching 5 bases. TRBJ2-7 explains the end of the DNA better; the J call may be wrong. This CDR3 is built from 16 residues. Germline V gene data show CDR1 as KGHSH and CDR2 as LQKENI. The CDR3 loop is CASSPGAAASSYEQYF. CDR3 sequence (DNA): TGTGCCAGCTCACCTGGGGCAGCGGCGAGCTCCTACGAGCAGTACTTC.

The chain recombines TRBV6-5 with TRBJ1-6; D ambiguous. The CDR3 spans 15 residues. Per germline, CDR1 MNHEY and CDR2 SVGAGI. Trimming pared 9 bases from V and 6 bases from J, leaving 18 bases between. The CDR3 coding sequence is TGTGCCAGTAATCGCGGGGAGAAGACTAATTCACCCCTCCACTTT. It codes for CASNRGEKTNSPLHF.

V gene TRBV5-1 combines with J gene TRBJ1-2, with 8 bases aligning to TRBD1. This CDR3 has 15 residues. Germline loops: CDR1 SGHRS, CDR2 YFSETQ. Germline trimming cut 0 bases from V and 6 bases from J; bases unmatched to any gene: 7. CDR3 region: CASSLAGQGADGYTF. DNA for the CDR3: TGCGCCAGCAGCTTGGCCGGTCAGGGGGCGGATGGCTACACCTTC. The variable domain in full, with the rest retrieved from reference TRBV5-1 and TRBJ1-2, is KAGVTQTPRYLIKTRGQQVTLSCSPISGHRSVSWYQQTPGQGLQFLFEYFSETQRNKGNFPGRFSGRQFSNSRSEMNVSTLELGDSALYLCASSLAGQGADGYTFGSGTRLTVV.

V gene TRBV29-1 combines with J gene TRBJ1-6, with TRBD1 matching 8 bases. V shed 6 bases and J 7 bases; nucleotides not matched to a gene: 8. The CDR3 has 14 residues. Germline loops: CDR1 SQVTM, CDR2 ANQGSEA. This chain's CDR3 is CSVTGAAMNSPLHF. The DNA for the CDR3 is TGCAGCGTGACAGGGGCGGCCATGAATTCACCCCTCCACTTT.

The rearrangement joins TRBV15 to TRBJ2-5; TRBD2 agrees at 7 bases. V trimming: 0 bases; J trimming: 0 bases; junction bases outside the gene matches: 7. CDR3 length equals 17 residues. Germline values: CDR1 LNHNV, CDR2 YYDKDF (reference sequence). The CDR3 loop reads CATSRDGRGPYQETQYF. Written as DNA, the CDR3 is TGTGCCACCAGCAGAGATGGGAGGGGCCCCTACCAAGAGACCCAGTACTTC.

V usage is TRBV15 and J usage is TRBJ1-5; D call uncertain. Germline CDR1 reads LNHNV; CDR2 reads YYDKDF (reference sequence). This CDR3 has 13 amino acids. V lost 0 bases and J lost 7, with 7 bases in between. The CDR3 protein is CATSRDTQQPQHF. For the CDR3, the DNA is TGTGCCACCAGCAGAGACACCCAGCAGCCCCAGCATTTT.

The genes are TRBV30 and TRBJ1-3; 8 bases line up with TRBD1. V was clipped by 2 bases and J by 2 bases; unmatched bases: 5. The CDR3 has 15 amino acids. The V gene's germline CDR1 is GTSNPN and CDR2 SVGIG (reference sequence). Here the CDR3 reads CAWSNRGSAGNTIYF. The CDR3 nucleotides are TGTGCCTGGAGTAACAGGGGGTCTGCTGGAAACACCATATATTTT.

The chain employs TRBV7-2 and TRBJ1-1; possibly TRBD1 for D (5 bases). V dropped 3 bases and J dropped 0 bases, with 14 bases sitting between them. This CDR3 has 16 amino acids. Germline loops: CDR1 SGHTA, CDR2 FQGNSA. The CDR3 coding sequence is TGTGCCAGCAGCTTCAAACCGGGACTCCTGAACACTGAAGCTTTCTTT. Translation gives CASSFKPGLLNTEAFF.

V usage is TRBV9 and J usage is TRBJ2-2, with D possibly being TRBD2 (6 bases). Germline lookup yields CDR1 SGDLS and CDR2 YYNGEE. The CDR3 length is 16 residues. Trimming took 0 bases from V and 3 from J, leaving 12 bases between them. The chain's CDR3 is CASSVELWRDTGELFF. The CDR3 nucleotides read TGTGCCAGCAGCGTAGAGCTGTGGAGGGACACCGGGGAGCTGTTTTTT.

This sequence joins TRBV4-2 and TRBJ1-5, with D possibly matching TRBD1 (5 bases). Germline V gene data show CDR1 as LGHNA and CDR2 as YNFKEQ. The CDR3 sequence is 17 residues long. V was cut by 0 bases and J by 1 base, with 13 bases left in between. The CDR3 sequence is CASSQETAGQSNQPQHF. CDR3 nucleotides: TGTGCCAGCAGCCAAGAGACGGCGGGGCAAAGCAATCAGCCCCAGCATTTT.

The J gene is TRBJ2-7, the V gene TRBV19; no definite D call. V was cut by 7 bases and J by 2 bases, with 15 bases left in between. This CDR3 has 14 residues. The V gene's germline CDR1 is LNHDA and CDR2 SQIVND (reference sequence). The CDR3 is CASIAALPPYEQYF. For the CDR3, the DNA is TGTGCCAGTATCGCGGCCCTGCCCCCCTACGAGCAGTACTTC. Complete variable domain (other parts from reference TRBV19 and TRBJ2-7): DGGITQSPKYLFRKEGQNVTLSCEQNLNHDAMYWYRQDPGQGLRLIYYSQIVNDFQKGDIAEGYSVSREKKESFPLTVTSAQKNPTAFYLCASIAALPPYEQYFGPGTRLTVT.

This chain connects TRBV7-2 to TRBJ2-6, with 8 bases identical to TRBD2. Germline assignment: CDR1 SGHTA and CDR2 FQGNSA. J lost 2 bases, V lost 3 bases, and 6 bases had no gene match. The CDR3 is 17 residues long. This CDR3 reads CASSFLTGGTGANVLTF. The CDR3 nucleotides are TGTGCCAGCAGCTTTTTAACGGGAGGGACTGGGGCCAACGTCCTGACTTTC.

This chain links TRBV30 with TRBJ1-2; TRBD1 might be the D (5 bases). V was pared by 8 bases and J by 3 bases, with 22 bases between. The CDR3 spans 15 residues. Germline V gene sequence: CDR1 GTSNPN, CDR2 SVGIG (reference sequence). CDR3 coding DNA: TGTGCCAGGGACGGGGACGAGGGAGGGTACTATGGCTACACCTTC. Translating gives CARDGDEGGYYGYTF.

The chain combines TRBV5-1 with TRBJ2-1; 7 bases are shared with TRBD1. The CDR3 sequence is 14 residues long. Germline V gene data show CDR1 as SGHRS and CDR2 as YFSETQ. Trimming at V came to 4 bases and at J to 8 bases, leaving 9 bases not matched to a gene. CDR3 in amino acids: CASSPVTGWDEQFF. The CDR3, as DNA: TGCGCCAGCAGCCCCGTGACAGGGTGGGATGAGCAGTTCTTC. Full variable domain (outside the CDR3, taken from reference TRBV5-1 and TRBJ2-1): KAGVTQTPRYLIKTRGQQVTLSCSPISGHRSVSWYQQTPGQGLQFLFEYFSETQRNKGNFPGRFSGRQFSNSRSEMNVSTLELGDSALYLCASSPVTGWDEQFFGPGTRLTVL.

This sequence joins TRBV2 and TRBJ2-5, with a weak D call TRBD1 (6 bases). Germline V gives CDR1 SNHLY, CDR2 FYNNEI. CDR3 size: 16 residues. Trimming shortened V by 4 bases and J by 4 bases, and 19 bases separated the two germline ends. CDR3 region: CASSVMGDRIGETQYF. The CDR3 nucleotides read TGTGCCAGCAGTGTCATGGGAGACAGGATAGGAGAGACCCAGTACTTC.

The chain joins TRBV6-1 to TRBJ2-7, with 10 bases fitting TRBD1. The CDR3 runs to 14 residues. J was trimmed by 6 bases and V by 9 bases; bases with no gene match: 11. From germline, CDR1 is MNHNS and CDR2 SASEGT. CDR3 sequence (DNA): TGTGCCAGTTCCTCGGGACAGGGGTTCGCCGAGCAGTACTTC. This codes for CASSSGQGFAEQYF.

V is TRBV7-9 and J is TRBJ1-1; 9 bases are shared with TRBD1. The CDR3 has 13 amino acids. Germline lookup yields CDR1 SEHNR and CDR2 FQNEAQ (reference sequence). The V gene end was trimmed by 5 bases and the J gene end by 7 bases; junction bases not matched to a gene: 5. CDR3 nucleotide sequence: TGTGCCAGCAGCCTCGACAGGGGGATTGAAGCTTTCTTT. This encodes CASSLDRGIEAFF.

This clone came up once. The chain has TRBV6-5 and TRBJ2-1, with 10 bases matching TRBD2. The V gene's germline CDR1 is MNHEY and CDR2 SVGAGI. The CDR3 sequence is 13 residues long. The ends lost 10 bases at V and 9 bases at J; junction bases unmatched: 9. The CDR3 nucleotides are TGTGCCACCAGAGCGGGGGGGCCTGGTGAGCAGTTCTTC. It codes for CATRAGGPGEQFF.

As DNA, the CDR3 is TGTGCCAGCAGCTTAGTCGGGCAGGGGGAGAACTATGGCTACACCTTC. Translation gives CASSLVGQGENYGYTF. This chain links TRBV13 with TRBJ1-2; 7 positions agree with TRBD1. Germline V gene lookup returns CDR1 PRHDT and CDR2 FYEKMQ (reference sequence). This CDR3 is 16 amino acids long. Trimming took 1 base from V and 2 from J; bases not matched to a gene: 7.

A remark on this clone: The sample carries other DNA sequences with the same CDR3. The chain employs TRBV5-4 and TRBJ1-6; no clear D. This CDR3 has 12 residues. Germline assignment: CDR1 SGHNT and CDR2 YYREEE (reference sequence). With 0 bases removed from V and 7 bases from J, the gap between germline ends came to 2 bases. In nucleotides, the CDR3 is TGTGCCAGCAGCTTGGTCAATTCACCCCTCCACTTT. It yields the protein CASSLVNSPLHF.

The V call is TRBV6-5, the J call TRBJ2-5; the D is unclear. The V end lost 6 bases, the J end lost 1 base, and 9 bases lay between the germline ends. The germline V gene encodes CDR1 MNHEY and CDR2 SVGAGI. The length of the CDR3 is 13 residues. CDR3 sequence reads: CASSPWSQETQYF. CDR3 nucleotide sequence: TGTGCCAGCAGCCCCTGGAGCCAAGAGACCCAGTACTTC.